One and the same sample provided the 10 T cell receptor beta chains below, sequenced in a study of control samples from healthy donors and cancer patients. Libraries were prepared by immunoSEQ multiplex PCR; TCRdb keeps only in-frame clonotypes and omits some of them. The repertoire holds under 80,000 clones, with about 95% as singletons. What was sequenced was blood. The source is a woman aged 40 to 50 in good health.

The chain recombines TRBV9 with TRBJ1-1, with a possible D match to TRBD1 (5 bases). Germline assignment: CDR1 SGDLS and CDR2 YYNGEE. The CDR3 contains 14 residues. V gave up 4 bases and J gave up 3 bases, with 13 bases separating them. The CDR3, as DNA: TGTGCCAGCAGCAGGAGTGGGGGGTACACTGAAGCTTTCTTT. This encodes CASSRSGGYTEAFF. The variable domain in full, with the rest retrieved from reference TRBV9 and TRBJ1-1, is DSGVTQTPKHLITATGQRVTLRCSPRSGDLSVYWYQQSLDQGLQFLIQYYNGEERAKGNILERFSAQQFPDLHSELNLSSLELGDSALYFCASSRSGGYTEAFFGQGTRLTVV.

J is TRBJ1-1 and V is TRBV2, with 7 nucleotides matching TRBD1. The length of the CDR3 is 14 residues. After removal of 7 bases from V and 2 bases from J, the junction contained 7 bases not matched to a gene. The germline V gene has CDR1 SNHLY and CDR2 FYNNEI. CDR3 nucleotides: TGTGCCAGCAAAGGGACAGCTATAAACACTGAAGCTTTCTTT. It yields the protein CASKGTAINTEAFF.

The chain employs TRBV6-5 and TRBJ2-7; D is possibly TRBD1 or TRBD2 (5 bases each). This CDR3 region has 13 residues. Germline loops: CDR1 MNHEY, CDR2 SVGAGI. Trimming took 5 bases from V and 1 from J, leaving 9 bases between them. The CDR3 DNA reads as TGTGCCAGCAGTCCAGGGAGATCCTACGAGCAGTACTTC. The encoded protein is CASSPGRSYEQYF.

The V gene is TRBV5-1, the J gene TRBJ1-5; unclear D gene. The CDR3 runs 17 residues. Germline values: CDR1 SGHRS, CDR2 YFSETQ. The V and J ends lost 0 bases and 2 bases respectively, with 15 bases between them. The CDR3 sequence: CASSLGGVGSGNQPQHF. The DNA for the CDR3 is TGCGCCAGCAGCTTGGGAGGCGTAGGGAGTGGCAATCAGCCCCAGCATTTT.

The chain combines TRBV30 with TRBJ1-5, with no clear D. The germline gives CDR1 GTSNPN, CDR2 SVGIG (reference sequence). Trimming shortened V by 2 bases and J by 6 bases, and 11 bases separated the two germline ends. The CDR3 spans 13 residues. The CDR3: CAWSRSARQPQHF. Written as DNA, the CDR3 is TGTGCCTGGAGTCGATCGGCCCGTCAGCCCCAGCATTTT.

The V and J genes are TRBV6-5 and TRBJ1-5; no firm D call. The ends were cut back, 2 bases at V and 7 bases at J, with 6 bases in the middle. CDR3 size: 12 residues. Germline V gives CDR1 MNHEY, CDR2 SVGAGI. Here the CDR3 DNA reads TGTGCCAGCAGTTACCCCGGGCAGCCCCAGCATTTT. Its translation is CASSYPGQPQHF.

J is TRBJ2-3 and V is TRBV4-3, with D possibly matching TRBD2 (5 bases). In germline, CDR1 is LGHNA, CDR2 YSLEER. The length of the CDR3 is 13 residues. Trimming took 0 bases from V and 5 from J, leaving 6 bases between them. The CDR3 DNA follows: TGCGCCAGCAGCCAAGATCGGGGAGATACGCAGTATTTT. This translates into CASSQDRGDTQYF.

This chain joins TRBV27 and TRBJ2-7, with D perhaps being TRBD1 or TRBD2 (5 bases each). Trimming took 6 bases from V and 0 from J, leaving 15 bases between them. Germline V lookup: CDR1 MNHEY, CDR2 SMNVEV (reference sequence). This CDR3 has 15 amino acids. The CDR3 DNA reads TGTGCCAGCAGAAGTACTCGGGGCCCCTCCTACGAGCAGTACTTC. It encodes CASRSTRGPSYEQYF.

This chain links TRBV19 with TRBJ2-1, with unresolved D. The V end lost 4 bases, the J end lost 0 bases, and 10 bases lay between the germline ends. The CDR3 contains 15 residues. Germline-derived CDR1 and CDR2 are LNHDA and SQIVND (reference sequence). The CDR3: CASSRGTSSYNEQFF. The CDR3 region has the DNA TGTGCCAGTAGTAGGGGTACGAGCTCCTACAATGAGCAGTTCTTC. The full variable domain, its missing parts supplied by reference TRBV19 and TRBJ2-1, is DGGITQSPKYLFRKEGQNVTLSCEQNLNHDAMYWYRQDPGQGLRLIYYSQIVNDFQKGDIAEGYSVSREKKESFPLTVTSAQKNPTAFYLCASSRGTSSYNEQFFGPGTRLTVL.

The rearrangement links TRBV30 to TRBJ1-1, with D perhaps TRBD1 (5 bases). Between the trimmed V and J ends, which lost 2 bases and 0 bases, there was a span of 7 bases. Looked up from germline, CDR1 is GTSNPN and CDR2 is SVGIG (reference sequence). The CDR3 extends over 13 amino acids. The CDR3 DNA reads TGTGCCTGGAGTTGGGGGGTGAACACTGAAGCTTTCTTT. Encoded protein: CAWSWGVNTEAFF.